Many counts were recorded for the clone carrying this T cell receptor beta chain. The antigen is not known. These data come from a study of identical twins. Unique molecular identifiers were present on the cDNA, and a universal primer site came from template switching. MiXCR, applied by TCRdb to the 5' RACE reads, yields one record per CDR3 protein. This sample has approximately 410,000 distinct CDR3 sequences, with roughly 18% found just once. The study's findings and limits: Invariant MAIT and iNKT cells may have partly biased zero-insertion analyses.

Sequencing was done on a sample of naive T cells sorted from blood. The clonotype was recovered from a man aged 45-65 years in good health.

The DNA for the CDR3 is TGCAGTGCTCCGGGACTAGCGGGGGGGCCGGCTTACAATGAGCAGTTCTTC. Encoded protein: CSAPGLAGGPAYNEQFF. This chain uses TRBV20-1 with TRBJ2-1; TRBD2 matches at 16 bases. The CDR3 extends over 17 amino acids. After removal of 5 bases from V and 4 bases from J, the junction contained 8 bases not matched to a gene. The germline CDR1 and CDR2 sequences are DFQATT and SNEGSKA (reference sequence).